Shown below are 2 T cell receptor beta chains from a single sample sequenced in a study of blood T cell repertoires in COVID-19. The assay was immunoSEQ multiplex PCR, and TCRdb's table has in-frame clones only and misses some. Among roughly 300,000 clones, around nine tenths were seen once, and the ten largest hold 1.8%. The sequencing input was peripheral blood. These receptors all stem from a woman aged 25 to 39 with COVID-19, enrolled during active disease.

This clone was seen more than once but under ten times. The rearrangement uses TRBV2 and TRBJ1-1, with D possibly matching TRBD1 (5 bases). Germline V gene data show CDR1 as SNHLY and CDR2 as FYNNEI. The CDR3 spans 15 residues. V lost 3 bases to trimming and J lost 3 bases, with 14 bases between them. CDR3 coding DNA: TGTGCCAGCAGTGATTCGGGCAGGGTATACACTGAAGCTTTCTTT. Translation gives CASSDSGRVYTEAFF.

This chain uses TRBV7-9 with TRBJ1-2; D call uncertain. Germline loops: CDR1 SEHNR, CDR2 FQNEAQ (reference sequence). With 5 bases removed from V and 8 bases from J, the gap between germline ends came to 12 bases. This CDR3 is built from 12 residues. The CDR3 region has the DNA TGTGCCAGCAGCGAGGGCCCCCGCGGCTACACCTTC. Protein: CASSEGPRGYTF.